Given below is one TCR beta chain in context. Germline values: CDR1 MNHEY, CDR2 SVGAGI. The CDR3 has 15 amino acids. Trimming cost V 4 bases and J 6 bases, with 15 bases left between them. This sample is part of a study of shared clonotypes between healthy human individuals. Some clones are missing from TCRdb's copy, which holds only in-frame ones; the method was immunoSEQ multiplex PCR. The sample has about 480,000 clones, about 80% seen once. Each unsorted sample relied on about 90 million PBMCs as its source of genomic DNA. Source material: PBMCs. The chain links TRBV6-5 to TRBJ2-2; a possible D gene is TRBD2 (5 bases). The clonotype originates from a woman aged 40 to 50 in good health. Some clones in this sample may be carry-over from other donors' samples. The CDR3 protein is CASSWSLVGAGELFF. The CDR3 nucleotides are TGTGCCAGCAGTTGGTCACTAGTTGGGGCCGGGGAGCTGTTTTTT.